The 10 T cell receptor beta chains below all came from one sample that was sequenced in a study of a mutant IDH1 vaccine in newly diagnosed glioma. Documented time point: baseline, week 1 (first vaccination visit). Treatment here: pre-vaccination baseline after standard-of-care therapy. Sequencing was performed with immunoSEQ multiplex PCR; in TCRdb, only in-frame clones are kept and a portion is missing. Of under 65,000 clones listed, roughly 80% were seen once; the top ten hold roughly 19%. The specimen comprised PBMCs, sampled from a glioma patient treated with radiotherapy, temozolomide or both. These TCRs come from a man aged 18 to 29 with glioma.

The chain recombines TRBV2 with TRBJ1-1; no definite D call. Germline V CDR1 and CDR2: SNHLY, FYNNEI. The CDR3 runs to 12 residues. The CDR3 sequence is CTVGRLNTEAFF. As DNA, the CDR3 is TGTACCGTGGGCAGGCTGAACACTGAAGCTTTCTTT. Complete variable domain (other parts from reference TRBV2 and TRBJ1-1): EPEVTQTPSHQVTQMGQEVILRCVPISNHLYFYWYRQILGQKVEFLVSFYNNEISEKSEIFDDQFSVERPDGSNFTLKIRSTKLEDSAMYFCTVGRLNTEAFFGQGTRLTVV.

The chain recombines TRBV4-1 with TRBJ1-1, with a tentative D call TRBD1 (5 bases). The V gene lost 0 bases and the J gene lost 1 base, with 6 bases spanning the gap. The CDR3 covers 14 residues. Germline-derived CDR1 and CDR2 are MGHRA and YSYEKL. The CDR3 DNA reads TGCGCCAGCAGCCAAGAGCAGGGGAACACTGAAGCTTTCTTT. Its translation is CASSQEQGNTEAFF.

This chain uses TRBV7-8 with TRBJ2-7; D remains unclear. V lost 4 bases and J 4 bases, leaving 8 bases between the germline ends. Germline lookup yields CDR1 SGHVS and CDR2 FQNEAQ. This CDR3 contains 12 residues. In nucleotides, the CDR3 is TGTGCCAGCAGCTCACCCGGGTACGAGCAGTACTTC. Amino acids: CASSSPGYEQYF.

The chain links TRBV19 to TRBJ2-3, with a tentative D call TRBD2 (5 bases). CDR3 length equals 14 residues. V was clipped by 5 bases and J by 3 bases, with 12 bases between them. Germline CDR1 LNHDA, CDR2 SQIVND (reference sequence). The CDR3: CASSLRTGTDTQYF. Written as DNA, the CDR3 is TGTGCCAGTAGTCTTAGGACTGGAACAGATACGCAGTATTTT.

This chain uses TRBV7-2 with TRBJ1-2; a possible D gene is TRBD1 (6 bases). The CDR3 runs 17 residues. Germline assignment: CDR1 SGHTA and CDR2 FQGNSA. Trimming removed 4 bases from V and 2 bases from J, with 20 bases in between. The CDR3 DNA sequence: TGTGCCAGCAGCTACTTAGCGGGGGGGGGCCCAAACTATGGCTACACCTTC. Encoded protein: CASSYLAGGGPNYGYTF.

The chain couples TRBV4-2 to TRBJ1-1; possible D gene TRBD1, 6 bases. With 8 bases removed from V and 5 bases from J, the gap between germline ends came to 15 bases. The CDR3 runs to 13 residues. CDR1 and CDR2 (germline): LGHNA, YNFKEQ. CDR3 bases: TGTGCCAGCGGCTACGGTCAGGGGACTGAAGCTTTCTTT. It specifies CASGYGQGTEAFF.

The CDR3 bases are TGCGCCAGCAGCCAAGAAGAGTGGGCGAACGGCTACACCTTC. The encoded protein is CASSQEEWANGYTF. The chain combines TRBV4-1 with TRBJ1-2; D unresolved. V was clipped by 0 bases and J by 8 bases, with 13 bases between them. This CDR3 region has 14 residues. CDR1 and CDR2 (germline): MGHRA, YSYEKL.

The chain links TRBV19 to TRBJ2-2; D is perhaps TRBD1 or TRBD2 (5 bases each). The CDR3 is 16 residues long. Germline V gene sequence: CDR1 LNHDA, CDR2 SQIVND (reference sequence). In nucleotides, the CDR3 is TGTGCTTCCTCCTCGCCGGGACGGACGAACACCGGGGAGCTGTTTTTT. Protein sequence: CASSSPGRTNTGELFF. The full variable domain, its missing parts supplied by reference TRBV19 and TRBJ2-2, is DGGITQSPKYLFRKEGQNVTLSCEQNLNHDAMYWYRQDPGQGLRLIYYSQIVNDFQKGDIAEGYSVSREKKESFPLTVTSAQKNPTAFYLCASSSPGRTNTGELFFGEGSRLTVL.

This clone was picked up a small number of times. V and J are TRBV6-1 and TRBJ1-2; TRBD1 agrees at 7 bases. Germline V gene data show CDR1 as MNHNS and CDR2 as SASEGT. The CDR3 has 13 amino acids. V lost 6 bases, J lost 2 bases, and 3 bases stayed unmatched. The CDR3 here is CASRGQRNYGYTF. The CDR3, as DNA: TGTGCCAGCAGGGGACAGAGAAACTATGGCTACACCTTC.

This chain connects TRBV15 to TRBJ1-2; no clear D. The CDR3 totals 15 residues. Germline V gene lookup returns CDR1 LNHNV and CDR2 YYDKDF (reference sequence). Trimming pared 1 base from V and 4 bases from J, leaving 13 bases between. CDR3 amino acids: CATSRGDSWTYGYTF. Written as DNA, the CDR3 is TGTGCCACCAGCAGAGGCGATAGTTGGACCTATGGCTACACCTTC.